This T cell receptor (beta chain) was sequenced for a study of shared clonotypes between healthy human individuals. Sequencing was performed with immunoSEQ multiplex PCR; in TCRdb, only in-frame clones are kept and a portion is missing. The table lists about 1,900,000 clones, approximately 95% of them singletons. Overall study findings and caveats: Across subsets, estimated richness was generally greater for naive than for memory populations. Clonotype sharing among donors was thought likely to change with sequencing depth.

From germline, CDR1 is WNHNN and CDR2 SYGVQD (reference sequence). The V gene lost 2 bases and the J gene lost 5 bases, with 13 bases spanning the gap. The CDR3 sequence is 15 residues long. About this clone itself: Its antigen is currently unknown.

CD45RO-negative cells were positively selected for CCR7, leaving out terminally differentiated effector memory CD45RA+ cells. The gene calls are TRBV10-1 and TRBJ2-1; D may be TRBD2 (6 bases). This TCR came from a man younger than 35 in good health. The sample comprised naive CD8+ T cells sorted from blood. The CDR3 loop reads CASSEPGGVDNEQFF. For the CDR3, the DNA is TGCGCCAGCAGTGAGCCGGGCGGGGTCGACAATGAGCAGTTCTTC.